These 14 T cell receptor beta chains share one sample of origin, sequenced in a study of somatic mutations in cytotoxic T cells in rheumatoid arthritis. Profiled with immunoSEQ multiplex PCR; TCRdb holds only in-frame clones, not every one. The sample lists about 15,000 clones, about 69% occurring once. The specimen was CD8+ T cells sorted from blood. These receptors all stem from an adult with rheumatoid arthritis.

Written as DNA, the CDR3 is TGTGCCAGCAGTTTGACAGTATCGAACACCGGGGAGCTGTTTTTT. As protein: CASSLTVSNTGELFF. The gene calls are TRBV28 and TRBJ2-2, with D perhaps TRBD1 (5 bases). Trimming removed 3 bases from V and 0 bases from J, with 8 bases in between. The CDR3 has 15 residues. Germline assignment: CDR1 MDHEN and CDR2 SYDVKM.

This clone has only a few counts. The genes are TRBV11-2 and TRBJ2-4; 7 bases are a match to TRBD2. Germline CDR1 SGHAT, CDR2 FQNNGV. The CDR3 covers 15 residues. With V trimmed by 6 bases and J by 0 bases, 5 bases remained unmatched. CDR3 sequence (DNA): TGTGCCAGCAGATCCTCGGGGGGAGCCAAAAACATTCAGTACTTC. It codes for CASRSSGGAKNIQYF.

As for this clone: The same CDR3 can be traced to other DNA sequences in this sample. This chain connects TRBV28 to TRBJ2-7; D unclear. CDR3 length equals 12 residues. Per the germline V gene, CDR1 is MDHEN and CDR2 is SYDVKM. Trimming shortened V by 2 bases and J by 3 bases, and 5 bases separated the two germline ends. The CDR3 coding sequence is TGTGCCAGCAGTTTAGATAGCTACGAGCAGTACTTC. Residues: CASSLDSYEQYF.

This chain uses TRBV29-1 with TRBJ2-7; D is unresolved. This CDR3 is 14 amino acids long. Germline assignment: CDR1 SQVTM and CDR2 ANQGSEA. V lost 2 bases and J 2 bases, leaving 13 bases between the germline ends. The CDR3 DNA is TGCAGCGTTGAATTGGCAGCGAGCACCTACGAGCAGTACTTC. This gives the protein CSVELAASTYEQYF.

A remark on this clone: Other DNA sequences of this sample code for an identical CDR3. The chain uses TRBV29-1 and TRBJ2-1, with D perhaps TRBD2 (6 bases). The germline CDR1 and CDR2 sequences are SQVTM and ANQGSEA. Trimming took off 6 bases at V and 6 bases at J, with 18 bases between the two ends. CDR3 size: 14 residues. DNA for the CDR3: TGCAGCGTGGGCGGGTCGGGAGCTGCCAATGAGCAGTTCTTC. Residues: CSVGGSGAANEQFF.

The chain is built from TRBV7-9 and TRBJ2-1; TRBD2 agrees at 8 bases. This CDR3 region has 14 residues. The V gene's germline CDR1 is SEHNR and CDR2 FQNEAQ (reference sequence). V gave up 5 bases and J gave up 7 bases; unmatched junction bases: 7. The CDR3 loop reads CASSRDREGNEQFF. In DNA, the CDR3 is TGTGCCAGCAGCAGGGACCGGGAGGGTAATGAGCAGTTCTTC. The variable domain in full, with the rest retrieved from reference TRBV7-9 and TRBJ2-1, is DTGVSQNPRHKITKRGQNVTFRCDPISEHNRLYWYRQTLGQGPEFLTYFQNEAQLEKSRLLSDRFSAERPKGSFSTLEIQRTEQGDSAMYLCASSRDREGNEQFFGPGTRLTVL.

The genes are TRBV7-8 and TRBJ2-1; D perhaps matches TRBD2 (6 bases). Germline lookup yields CDR1 SGHVS and CDR2 FQNEAQ. The CDR3 has 15 residues. V was clipped by 1 base and J by 3 bases, with 10 bases between them. The CDR3 protein is CASSLVEGSYNEQFF. CDR3 DNA sequence: TGTGCCAGCAGCTTAGTGGAGGGGAGCTACAATGAGCAGTTCTTC. Full variable domain (remainder filled in from reference TRBV7-8 and TRBJ2-1): GAGVSQSPRYKVAKRGQDVALRCDPISGHVSLFWYQQALGQGPEFLTYFQNEAQLDKSGLPSDRFFAERPEGSVSTLKIQRTQQEDSAVYLCASSLVEGSYNEQFFGPGTRLTVL.

This clone is a singleton in its sample. V usage is TRBV18 and J usage is TRBJ1-1; unclear D gene. V was pared by 4 bases and J by 6 bases, with 12 bases between. Germline-derived CDR1 and CDR2 are KGHSH and LQKENI. The CDR3 sequence is 13 residues long. The CDR3 loop reads CASSLPGIAEAFF. The DNA of the CDR3 is TGTGCCAGCTCACTTCCGGGCATCGCTGAAGCTTTCTTT.

The chain recombines TRBV6-4 with TRBJ2-7; maybe TRBD1 (6 bases). Trimming left V 2 bases short and J 4 bases short, with 15 bases between. The germline CDR1 and CDR2 sequences are MRHNA and SNTAGT. The CDR3 length is 15 residues. CDR3 DNA: TGTGCCAGCAGTGACACGGCAGGGGCGTTATACGAGCAGTACTTC. Encoded protein: CASSDTAGALYEQYF.

The chain employs TRBV6-1 and TRBJ1-2; D not certain. Germline loops: CDR1 MNHNS, CDR2 SASEGT. This CDR3 is 13 amino acids long. Trimming stripped 0 bases from V and 4 bases from J, with 6 bases between. This CDR3 is CASSEATLYGYTF. In nucleotides, the CDR3 is TGTGCCAGCAGTGAAGCCACCCTCTATGGCTACACCTTC.

The chain couples TRBV7-6 to TRBJ1-3, with 7 bases identical to TRBD1. Germline-derived CDR1 and CDR2 are SGHVS and FNYEAQ. The CDR3 runs to 15 residues. V lost 1 base and J lost 3; bases outside the gene matches: 3. In DNA, the CDR3 is TGTGCCAGCAGCTTAGACAGGGGCTTTGGAAACACCATATATTTT. Encoded protein: CASSLDRGFGNTIYF.

This chain links TRBV7-9 with TRBJ2-1; D uncertain. This CDR3 comprises 13 residues. Germline V gene lookup returns CDR1 SEHNR and CDR2 FQNEAQ (reference sequence). Between the trimmed V and J ends, which lost 0 bases and 6 bases, there was a span of 6 bases. CDR3 residues: CASSLAQINEQFF. The CDR3, as DNA: TGTGCCAGCAGCTTAGCCCAAATCAATGAGCAGTTCTTC.

Turning to this clone: The identical CDR3 is also encoded by other nucleotide sequences in the sample. The CDR3 protein is CASSQEEGGSYGYTF. The CDR3 nucleotides read TGCGCCAGCAGCCAAGAAGAGGGAGGGTCCTATGGCTACACCTTC. The chain uses TRBV4-1 and TRBJ1-2, with D uncertain. V was pared by 0 bases and J by 4 bases, with 12 bases between. The V gene's germline CDR1 is MGHRA and CDR2 YSYEKL. The CDR3 spans 15 residues.

The V call is TRBV4-1, the J call TRBJ1-1; the D is unclear. V was clipped by 3 bases and J by 0 bases, with 11 bases between them. The CDR3 contains 15 residues. The germline CDR1 and CDR2 sequences are MGHRA and YSYEKL. The CDR3 region is CASSQLQRMNTEAFF. For the CDR3, the DNA is TGCGCCAGCAGCCAGCTACAGAGGATGAACACTGAAGCTTTCTTT.